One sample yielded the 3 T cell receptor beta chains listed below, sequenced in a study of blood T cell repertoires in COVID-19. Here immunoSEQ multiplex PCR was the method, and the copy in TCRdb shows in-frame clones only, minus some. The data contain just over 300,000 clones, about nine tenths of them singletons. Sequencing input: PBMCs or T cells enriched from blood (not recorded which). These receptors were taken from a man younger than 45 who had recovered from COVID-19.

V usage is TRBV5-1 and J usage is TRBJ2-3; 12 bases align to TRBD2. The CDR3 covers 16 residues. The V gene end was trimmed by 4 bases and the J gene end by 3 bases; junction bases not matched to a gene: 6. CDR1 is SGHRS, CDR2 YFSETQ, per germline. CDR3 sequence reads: CASSSGTSGRTDTQYF. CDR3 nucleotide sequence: TGCGCCAGCAGCAGCGGGACTAGCGGGCGAACAGATACGCAGTATTTT.

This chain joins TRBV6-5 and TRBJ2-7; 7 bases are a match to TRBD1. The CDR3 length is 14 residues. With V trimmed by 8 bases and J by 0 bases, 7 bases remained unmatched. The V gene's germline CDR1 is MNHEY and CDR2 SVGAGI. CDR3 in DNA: TGTGCCAGCGCCACCGGGACAGCCTCCTACGAGCAGTACTTC. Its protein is CASATGTASYEQYF.

In DNA, the CDR3 is TGTGCCACCAGCAGAGTAGTTCGACAAACTAACTATGGCTACACCTTC. Translating it yields CATSRVVRQTNYGYTF. The genes are TRBV15 and TRBJ1-2; D is ambiguous. Trimming stripped 1 base from V and 0 bases from J, with 12 bases between. This CDR3 contains 16 residues. Germline V gene data show CDR1 as LNHNV and CDR2 as YYDKDF (reference sequence).